These 10 T cell receptor beta chains originate from one sample sequenced in a study of T cell responses to AZD1222 COVID-19 vaccine. TCRdb keeps only in-frame clones here, not all; method: immunoSEQ multiplex PCR. Of some 120,000 clones detected, about 90% appear once; the ten largest clones hold roughly 1.5%. The sequencing here drew on peripheral blood, taken 28 days after the second AZD1222 dose. These receptor sequences come from an adult who received the AZD1222 COVID-19 vaccine.

This clone was recorded only once. The V and J genes are TRBV7-3 and TRBJ2-5, with 9 nucleotides matching TRBD2. The CDR3 is 16 residues long. Germline V CDR1 and CDR2: SGHTA, FQGTGA. The junction had 10 bases not matched to a gene; V was cut back by 3 bases and J by 5 bases. In DNA, the CDR3 is TGTGCCAGCAGCTTCCGCGCGGGAGGGCCATGGGAGACCCAGTACTTC. This sequence encodes CASSFRAGGPWETQYF. Complete variable domain (other parts from reference TRBV7-3 and TRBJ2-5): GAGVSQTPSNKVTEKGKYVELRCDPISGHTALYWYRQSLGQGPEFLIYFQGTGAADDSGLPNDRFFAVRPEGSVSTLKIQRTERGDSAVYLCASSFRAGGPWETQYFGPGTRLLVL.

This chain links TRBV15 with TRBJ1-5, with D tentatively TRBD1 (6 bases). This CDR3 is 16 amino acids long. The V and J ends lost 7 bases and 1 base respectively, with 17 bases between them. Per the germline V gene, CDR1 is LNHNV and CDR2 is YYDKDF (reference sequence). The CDR3 reads CATTLGGGPSNQPQHF. The CDR3 nucleotides are TGTGCCACCACCTTAGGGGGGGGTCCCAGCAATCAGCCCCAGCATTTT. Based on the CDR3 plus reference TRBV15 and TRBJ1-5, the full variable domain is DAMVIQNPRYQVTQFGKPVTLSCSQTLNHNVMYWYQQKSSQAPKLLFHYYDKDFNNEADTPDNFQSRRPNTSFCFLDIRSPGLGDTAMYLCATTLGGGPSNQPQHFGDGTRLSIL.

J is TRBJ2-2 and V is TRBV7-3; 12 bases are shared with TRBD2. The CDR3 has 16 amino acids. V lost 6 bases to trimming and J lost 6 bases; unmatched junction nucleotides: 8. The germline V gene has CDR1 SGHTA and CDR2 FQGTGA. CDR3: CASSPWASGRAGELFF. CDR3 nucleotides: TGTGCCAGCAGTCCGTGGGCTAGCGGGAGGGCCGGGGAGCTGTTTTTT.

V usage is TRBV27 and J usage is TRBJ1-5, with D perhaps matching TRBD1 (5 bases). Trimming left V 6 bases short and J 2 bases short, with 14 bases between. Germline V CDR1 and CDR2: MNHEY, SMNVEV (reference sequence). CDR3 length: 15 amino acids. For the CDR3, the DNA is TGTGCCAGCAGCCAGACAGAATATGGCAATCAGCCCCAGCATTTT. It yields the protein CASSQTEYGNQPQHF.

This chain connects TRBV27 to TRBJ2-1; TRBD2 matches at 9 bases. This CDR3 is built from 15 residues. The V segment lost 6 bases and the J segment 3 bases; nucleotides outside the gene matches: 6. Germline V gene lookup returns CDR1 MNHEY and CDR2 SMNVEV (reference sequence). The CDR3 is CASSPGLAFYNEQFF. The DNA of the CDR3 is TGTGCCAGCAGCCCCGGACTAGCGTTCTACAATGAGCAGTTCTTC.

This chain links TRBV7-3 with TRBJ2-1; 8 nucleotides match TRBD2. With V trimmed by 5 bases and J by 2 bases, 5 bases remained unmatched. Germline V gives CDR1 SGHTA, CDR2 FQGTGA. This CDR3 is 15 amino acids long. CDR3 amino acids: CASSPTGGPYNEQFF. The CDR3 DNA reads as TGTGCCAGCAGCCCCACGGGAGGGCCCTACAATGAGCAGTTCTTC.

The V gene is TRBV6-5, the J gene TRBJ1-5, with D tentatively TRBD1 (5 bases). Per the germline V gene, CDR1 is MNHEY and CDR2 is SVGAGI. Trimming cost V 0 bases and J 9 bases, with 9 bases left between them. The CDR3 extends over 13 amino acids. For the CDR3, the DNA is TGTGCCAGCAGTTACTCGGAGGGGAGGCCCCAGCATTTT. It encodes CASSYSEGRPQHF.

This chain uses TRBV5-4 with TRBJ2-5; TRBD2 matches at 7 bases. The V gene end was trimmed by 0 bases and the J gene end by 4 bases; junction bases not matched to a gene: 12. The CDR3 extends over 17 amino acids. CDR1 is SGHNT and CDR2 is YYREEE in the germline V gene (reference sequence). The CDR3 sequence: CASSLARGRAGGETQYF. The DNA of the CDR3 is TGTGCCAGCAGCTTGGCTCGGGGGAGGGCCGGGGGAGAGACCCAGTACTTC.

The V call is TRBV11-3, the J call TRBJ2-1, with unresolved D. CDR1 is SGHNT and CDR2 is YENEEA in the germline V gene. The V gene lost 4 bases and the J gene lost 10 bases, with 14 bases spanning the gap. This CDR3 region has 13 residues. The CDR3 nucleotides read TGTGCCAGCAGCTCCGAGAATAAGTGGGAGCAGTTCTTC. Translating it yields CASSSENKWEQFF.

The chain joins TRBV5-6 to TRBJ1-6, with D unresolved. The CDR3 is 15 residues long. Trimming left V 3 bases short and J 10 bases short, with 17 bases between. The germline V gene has CDR1 SGHDT and CDR2 YYEEEE. The CDR3 loop reads CASSYGPSMESPLHF. The CDR3 nucleotides read TGTGCCAGCAGCTACGGACCCAGTATGGAATCACCCCTCCACTTT.